This is a list of T cell receptor beta chains from one sample in a study of cytomegalovirus exposure and HLA in healthy donors. Assay: immunoSEQ multiplex PCR; the TCRdb copy retains only in-frame clones and omits some. The sample has about 89,000 clones; 74% are singletons. The sample was PBMCs. These receptors came from a male donor in good health and CMV-seronegative. The conserved cysteine and the conserved F or W are not part of the CDR3 here. Size values are once, few and many counts, or a class for expanded clones, and some rows have none.

size	V	length	J	CDR3
.	TRBV4-2	12	TRBJ1-4	ASTQSGDSEKLF
once	TRBV4-1	12	TRBJ2-7	ASSQFVQTYEQY
.	TRBV19	14	TRBJ1-2	ASRPGQADFNYGYT
.	TRBV5-4	15	TRBJ1-4	ASSSGQPWLANEKLF
.	TRBV5-1	12	TRBJ1-1	ASSLDLSNTEAF
.	TRBV2	11	TRBJ2-1	ASSPDRGNEQF
.	TRBV19	13	TRBJ2-2	ASRSRQGYTGELF
few	TRBV28	13	TRBJ2-7	AGGNSGSGFYEQY
once	TRBV4-3	14	TRBJ2-5	ASSQEYRHHQETQY
.	TRBV29-1	12	TRBJ2-1	SGGTSGMNSEQF
.	TRBV27	11	TRBJ2-2	ASSLSPAWSLF
.	TRBV6-1	16	TRBJ1-2	ASSKDRQVGAGDVGYT
.	TRBV6-5	10	TRBJ2-3	ASSRLPDTQY
.	TRBV19	13	TRBJ1-2	ASRLTGPPNYGYT
.	TRBV2	11	TRBJ2-7	ASSGQAPYEQY
.	TRBV7-9	14	TRBJ2-1	ASSIRLAGGYNEQF
.	TRBV19	13	TRBJ2-7	ASSIDQTEFYEQY
.	TRBV27	12	TRBJ2-7	ASSQRRDSYEQY
.	TRBV27	14	TRBJ2-2	ASSLSGGRPSGELF
few	TRBV4-3	12	TRBJ1-2	ASSPSGVGYGYT
.	TRBV2	11	TRBJ1-5	ASEVGARQPQH
.	TRBV7-7	13	TRBJ2-3	ASSSGQGTTDTQY
.	TRBV6-5	12	TRBJ1-5	ASSEQGTHQPQH
.	TRBV28	14	TRBJ2-3	ASSSFSGRGTDTQY
once	TRBV4-2	13	TRBJ1-2	ASSQDSAREGGYT
.	TRBV19	14	TRBJ2-3	ASSVGLASWTDTQY
.	TRBV2	14	TRBJ2-7	ASSVGQASLGYEQY
.	TRBV29-1	12	TRBJ2-3	SAPQTSGTDTQY
.	TRBV30	12	TRBJ1-4	AWSPSGQGGKLF
.	TRBV2	14	TRBJ2-2	ASSVRRGRATGELF
once	TRBV6-6	10	TRBJ2-7	ASRLGPYEQY
.	TRBV2	12	TRBJ2-5	ASSRQGVAETQY
.	TRBV11-2	10	TRBJ2-1	ASSRLPGLQF
.	TRBV6-6	13	TRBJ2-3	ASSFGQGNTDTQY
.	TRBV28	14	TRBJ1-1	ASSSPRGQGSTEAF
many	TRBV19	11	TRBJ1-4	ASSGREAEKLF
.	TRBV2	13	TRBJ1-5	ASSESGYSNQPQH
.	TRBV29-1	9	TRBJ2-3	SVTYTDTQY